Presented here are 11 T cell receptor beta chains from one specimen sequenced in a study of blood T cell repertoires in COVID-19. TCRdb keeps only in-frame clones here, not all; method: immunoSEQ multiplex PCR. The repertoire consists of tens of thousands of clones, with 75% to 90% occurring once and the leading ten covering around a sixth. Sequenced input: peripheral blood. The receptors shown here come from a woman older than 75 with acute or convalescent COVID-19.

The rearrangement uses TRBV18 and TRBJ1-1; 9 bases agree with TRBD1. With 3 bases clipped from V and 3 bases from J, the junction kept 2 bases outside the gene matches. The germline CDR1 and CDR2 sequences are KGHSH and LQKENI. This CDR3 contains 14 residues. CDR3 DNA: TGTGCCAGCTCACCTGGACAGGGGCACACTGAAGCTTTCTTT. It is translated as CASSPGQGHTEAFF.

This clone occurred once. This rearrangement joins TRBV19 to TRBJ2-1, with D perhaps TRBD1 (6 bases). The germline CDR1 and CDR2 sequences are LNHDA and SQIVND (reference sequence). Trimming removed 5 bases from V and 8 bases from J, with 19 bases in between. CDR3 length: 15 amino acids. CDR3 nucleotide sequence: TGTGCCAGTAGTGAGACAGGACTCTGGTCGGATGAGCAGTTCTTC. Translation gives CASSETGLWSDEQFF.

V is TRBV30 and J is TRBJ2-7, with TRBD2 as a possible D gene (6 bases). Trimming stripped 4 bases from V and 6 bases from J, with 16 bases between. CDR3 size: 13 residues. Germline V lookup: CDR1 GTSNPN, CDR2 SVGIG (reference sequence). The CDR3 DNA sequence: TGTGCCTGGAACCGGCCTAGCGAGTCCGAGCAGTACTTC. This encodes CAWNRPSESEQYF. The variable domain in full, with the rest retrieved from reference TRBV30 and TRBJ2-7, is SQTIHQWPATLVQPVGSPLSLECTVEGTSNPNLYWYRQAAGRGLQLLFYSVGIGQISSEVPQNLSASRPQDRQFILSSKKLLLSDSGFYLCAWNRPSESEQYFGPGTRLTVT.

The rearrangement uses TRBV6-5 and TRBJ1-6, with D maybe TRBD1 (6 bases). This CDR3 contains 13 residues. V dropped 6 bases and J dropped 7 bases, with 10 bases sitting between them. From germline, CDR1 is MNHEY and CDR2 SVGAGI. The CDR3 bases are TGTGCCAGCAGAGGACAGCTAAATTCACCCCTCCACTTT. This codes for CASRGQLNSPLHF.

The chain couples TRBV7-8 to TRBJ2-3; TRBD2 matches 9 bases. Germline assignment: CDR1 SGHVS and CDR2 FQNEAQ. V trimming: 5 bases; J trimming: 3 bases; junction bases outside the gene matches: 18. This CDR3 comprises 19 residues. The CDR3 DNA follows: TGTGCCAGCAGCCCGAAGCGCCGTCTAGCGGGGCCCACAACAGATACGCAGTATTTT. Translating gives CASSPKRRLAGPTTDTQYF. Based on the CDR3 plus reference TRBV7-8 and TRBJ2-3, the full variable domain is GAGVSQSPRYKVAKRGQDVALRCDPISGHVSLFWYQQALGQGPEFLTYFQNEAQLDKSGLPSDRFFAERPEGSVSTLKIQRTQQEDSAVYLCASSPKRRLAGPTTDTQYFGPGTRLTVL.

This clone was observed a handful of times. This chain links TRBV5-1 with TRBJ2-4, with 10 nucleotides matching TRBD1. The V segment lost 4 bases and the J segment 0 bases; nucleotides outside the gene matches: 13. This CDR3 region has 19 residues. The germline V gene encodes CDR1 SGHRS and CDR2 YFSETQ. The CDR3 DNA reads as TGCGCCAGCAGCCCAGTCGAAGGGACAGGGGCTCTAGCCAAAAACATTCAGTACTTC. Encoded protein: CASSPVEGTGALAKNIQYF.

V is TRBV6-5 and J is TRBJ2-5, with D perhaps matching TRBD1 (5 bases). This CDR3 is 13 amino acids long. Germline values: CDR1 MNHEY, CDR2 SVGAGI. Trimming left V 7 bases short and J 3 bases short, with 12 bases between. The CDR3 DNA reads as TGTGCCAGCACCCAAGGCAGGGAAGAGACCCAGTACTTC. It yields the protein CASTQGREETQYF.

This clone was observed once. The J gene is TRBJ2-3, the V gene TRBV6-5, with 9 positions matching TRBD2. Germline V CDR1 and CDR2: MNHEY, SVGAGI. Trimming removed 4 bases from V and 9 bases from J; junction bases left unmatched: 11. The CDR3 runs 15 residues. The chain's CDR3 is CASSLQTSGTRTQYF. CDR3 DNA sequence: TGTGCCAGCAGTTTACAGACTAGCGGTACACGCACGCAGTATTTT.

This clone was observed a handful of times. V and J are TRBV6-5 and TRBJ2-3, with 10 bases identical to TRBD2. The CDR3 covers 15 residues. The V gene's germline CDR1 is MNHEY and CDR2 SVGAGI. Unmatched junction bases numbered 4, after V lost 6 bases and J lost 1 base. Here the CDR3 reads CASRRGLAGTDTQYF. In DNA, the CDR3 is TGTGCCAGCAGGAGAGGACTAGCGGGCACAGATACGCAGTATTTT.

This clone appeared once. The chain links TRBV11-2 to TRBJ2-1; 7 nucleotides match TRBD1. Germline CDR1 is SGHAT and CDR2 is FQNNGV. V shed 0 bases and J 2 bases; nucleotides not matched to a gene: 4. The CDR3 runs 16 residues. The CDR3 nucleotides are TGTGCCAGCAGCTTAGATCATGGGACAGCCTACAATGAGCAGTTCTTC. This encodes CASSLDHGTAYNEQFF. The full variable domain, with the rest looked up from reference TRBV11-2 and TRBJ2-1, is EAGVAQSPRYKIIEKRQSVAFWCNPISGHATLYWYQQILGQGPKLLIQFQNNGVVDDSQLPKDRFSAERLKGVDSTLKIQPAKLEDSAVYLCASSLDHGTAYNEQFFGPGTRLTVL.

The genes are TRBV5-4 and TRBJ1-1; weak D call: TRBD1 (5 bases). Germline CDR1 is SGHNT and CDR2 is YYREEE (reference sequence). CDR3 length: 16 residues. V was cut by 3 bases and J by 0 bases, with 15 bases left in between. The CDR3 nucleotides are TGTGCCAGCAGCTCAGGGTTCTCAGGAGTGAACACTGAAGCTTTCTTT. It codes for CASSSGFSGVNTEAFF.